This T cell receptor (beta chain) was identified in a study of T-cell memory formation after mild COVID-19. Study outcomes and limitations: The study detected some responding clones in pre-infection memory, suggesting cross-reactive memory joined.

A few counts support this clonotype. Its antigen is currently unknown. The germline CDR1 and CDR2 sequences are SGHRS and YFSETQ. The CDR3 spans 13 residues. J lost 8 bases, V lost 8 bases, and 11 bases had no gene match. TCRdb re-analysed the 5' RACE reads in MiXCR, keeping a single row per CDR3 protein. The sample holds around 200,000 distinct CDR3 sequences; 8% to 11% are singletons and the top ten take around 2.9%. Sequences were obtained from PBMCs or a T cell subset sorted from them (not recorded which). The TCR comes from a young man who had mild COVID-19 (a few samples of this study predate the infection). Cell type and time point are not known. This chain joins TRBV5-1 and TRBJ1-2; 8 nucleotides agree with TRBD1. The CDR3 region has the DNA TGCGCCAGTTCACCCCAGGGGGCGGCGGGCTACACCTTC. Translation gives CASSPQGAAGYTF. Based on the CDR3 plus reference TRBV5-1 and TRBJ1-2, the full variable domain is KAGVTQTPRYLIKTRGQQVTLSCSPISGHRSVSWYQQTPGQGLQFLFEYFSETQRNKGNFPGRFSGRQFSNSRSEMNVSTLELGDSALYLCASSPQGAAGYTFGSGTRLTVV.